The clone carrying this TCR beta chain was counted many times. What it binds is unknown. Per the germline V gene, CDR1 is SGHVS and CDR2 is FQNEAQ. The V end was cut by 5 bases, the J end by 8 bases, with 19 bases between. The CDR3 is 15 amino acids. TCRdb redid the calling of the reads with MiXCR, one entry per CDR3 protein. The table has hundreds of thousands of distinct CDR3 sequences, approximately 32% seen once. These data come from a study of T cell repertoires in cytomegalovirus infection. Sequencing used cultured CD8+ T cells from PBMCs, obtained from culture after CMV antigen stimulation. This clonotype was sampled from a human donor in good health (CMV status not recorded). Some clones in this sample may be carry-over from other donors' samples. The chain employs TRBV7-8 and TRBJ2-1; D may be TRBD2 (5 bases). CDR3 coding DNA: TGTGCCAGCAGCATTCAGCAAACCGGGGTCGATGAGCAGTTCTTC. It specifies CASSIQQTGVDEQFF.